This TCR beta chain comes out of a study of shared clonotypes between healthy human individuals. Deep-level running was used for the assay. Scientists sequenced DNA from unsorted PBMC on ten immunoSEQ deep assay plates. Profiling relied on immunoSEQ multiplex PCR, and the TCRdb table lists in-frame clones only, not all of them. The sample records a few hundred thousand clones, around 80% being singletons. The CDR3 covers 18 residues. CDR1 is SGHRS, CDR2 YFSETQ, per germline. V lost 3 bases and J lost 4; bases outside the gene matches: 9. This rearrangement joins TRBV5-1 to TRBJ2-3; 15 bases are shared with TRBD2. This receptor was identified in a woman in her 40s in good health. Some clones in this sample may be carry-over from other donors' samples. The sequencing sample was made of PBMCs. This chain's CDR3 is CASSYLGLAGGPADTQYF. CDR3 nucleotides: TGCGCCAGCAGCTACCTCGGACTAGCGGGAGGGCCCGCAGATACGCAGTATTTT.